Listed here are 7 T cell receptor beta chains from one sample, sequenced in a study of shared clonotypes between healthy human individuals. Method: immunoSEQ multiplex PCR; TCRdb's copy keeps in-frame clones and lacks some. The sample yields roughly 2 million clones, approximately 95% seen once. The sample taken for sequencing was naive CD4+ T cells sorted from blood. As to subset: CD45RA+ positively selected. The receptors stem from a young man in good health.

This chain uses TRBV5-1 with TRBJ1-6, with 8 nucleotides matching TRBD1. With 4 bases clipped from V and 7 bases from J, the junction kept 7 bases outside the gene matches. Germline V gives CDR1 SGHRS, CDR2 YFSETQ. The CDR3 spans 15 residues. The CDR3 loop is CASSSSGTGNSPLHF. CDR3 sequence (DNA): TGCGCCAGCAGCAGCTCCGGGACAGGAAATTCACCCCTCCACTTT.

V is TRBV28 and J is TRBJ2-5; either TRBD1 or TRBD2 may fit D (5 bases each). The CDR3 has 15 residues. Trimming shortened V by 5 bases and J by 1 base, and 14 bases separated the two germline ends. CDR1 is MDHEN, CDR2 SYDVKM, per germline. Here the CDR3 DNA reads TGTGCCAGCAGTCCATCGGGACGCCGCCAAGAGACCCAGTACTTC. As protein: CASSPSGRRQETQYF. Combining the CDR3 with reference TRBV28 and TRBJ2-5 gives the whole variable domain DVKVTQSSRYLVKRTGEKVFLECVQDMDHENMFWYRQDPGLGLRLIYFSYDVKMKEKGDIPEGYSVSREKKERFSLILESASTNQTSMYLCASSPSGRRQETQYFGPGTRLLVL.

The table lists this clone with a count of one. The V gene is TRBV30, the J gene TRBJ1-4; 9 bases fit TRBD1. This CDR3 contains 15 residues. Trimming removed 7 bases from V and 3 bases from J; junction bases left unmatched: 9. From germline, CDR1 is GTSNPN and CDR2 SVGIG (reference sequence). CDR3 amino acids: CALGQGLTANEKLFF. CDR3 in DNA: TGTGCCTTGGGACAGGGATTGACGGCTAATGAAAAACTGTTTTTT.

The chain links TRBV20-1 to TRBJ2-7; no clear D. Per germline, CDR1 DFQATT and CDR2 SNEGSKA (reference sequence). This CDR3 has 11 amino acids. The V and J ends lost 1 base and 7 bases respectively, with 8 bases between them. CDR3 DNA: TGCAGTGCTAGAGGTATGGGGGAGCAGTACTTC. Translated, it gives CSARGMGEQYF.

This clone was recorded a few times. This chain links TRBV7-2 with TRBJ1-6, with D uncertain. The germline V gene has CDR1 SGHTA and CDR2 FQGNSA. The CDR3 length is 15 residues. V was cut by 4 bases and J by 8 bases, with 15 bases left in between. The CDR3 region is CASSSQTTWDSPLHF. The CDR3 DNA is TGTGCCAGCAGCTCCCAGACGACCTGGGATTCACCCCTCCACTTT.

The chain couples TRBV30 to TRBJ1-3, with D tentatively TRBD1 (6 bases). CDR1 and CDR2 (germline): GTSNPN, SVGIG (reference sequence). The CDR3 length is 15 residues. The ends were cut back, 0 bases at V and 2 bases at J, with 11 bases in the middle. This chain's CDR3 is CAWSVKQGPGNTIYF. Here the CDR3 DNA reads TGTGCCTGGAGTGTGAAACAGGGCCCTGGAAACACCATATATTTT.

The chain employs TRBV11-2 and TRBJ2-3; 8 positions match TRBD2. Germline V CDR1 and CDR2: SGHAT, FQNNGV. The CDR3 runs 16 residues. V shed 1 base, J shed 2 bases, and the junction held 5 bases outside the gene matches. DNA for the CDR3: TGTGCCAGCAGCTTAGCACTAGCGGAGAACACAGATACGCAGTATTTT. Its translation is CASSLALAENTDTQYF. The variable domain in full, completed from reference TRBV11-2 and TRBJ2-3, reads EAGVAQSPRYKIIEKRQSVAFWCNPISGHATLYWYQQILGQGPKLLIQFQNNGVVDDSQLPKDRFSAERLKGVDSTLKIQPAKLEDSAVYLCASSLALAENTDTQYFGPGTRLTVL.